These T cell receptor beta chains were read from a single sample in a study of CD8+CD57+ T cells in acquired aplastic anemia. TCRdb analysed the reads with MiXCR anew, one entry per CDR3 protein. The top ten clones hold roughly 12% of a sample with 150,000 to 170,000 distinct CDR3 sequences, around half of them seen once. Input material: sorted CD4+, CD8+, or CD8+CD57+ T cells (not recorded which) from PBMCs. The receptors stem from a human donor with aplastic anemia. The CDR3 runs from the conserved cysteine through the conserved F or W. A D gene is named only where the DNA matches it firmly. Size is omitted from some rows. Given values are once, few, many or a class for expanded clones.

CDR3nt	CDR3aa	v_gene	abundance	j_gene	d_gene
TGCAGTGCTAGAGATCCTCCGGGGGAAGGCCAGCCCCAGCATTTT	CSARDPPGEGQPQHF	TRBV20-1	-	TRBJ1-5	-
TGTGCCAGCGGAGGGAAGAGGGGACGGCGAGGTGGCTACACCTTC	CASGGKRGRRGGYTF	TRBV6-1	many	TRBJ1-2	-
TGTGCCAGTAGCGTCTTGGCTAGCGGATACACAGATACGCAGTATTTT	CASSVLASGYTDTQYF	TRBV19	many	TRBJ2-3	TRBD2
TGTGCCAGCAGCTTTGGTCGGGGTTACAATGAGCAGTTCTTC	CASSFGRGYNEQFF	TRBV11-1	many	TRBJ2-1	-
TGTGCCAGCAGCCCCCTCAGGGGGGAAGGCGCACCCCTCCACTTT	CASSPLRGEGAPLHF	TRBV11-3	-	TRBJ1-6	TRBD1
TGTGCCAGCAGTGTGGGTATCGGGGGGCATTCCTACAATGAGCAGTTCTTC	CASSVGIGGHSYNEQFF	TRBV12-3/TRBV12-4	many	TRBJ2-1	-
TGTGCCAGCAGCCGGGCGGACACTGAAGCTTTCTTT	CASSRADTEAFF	TRBV9	-	TRBJ1-1	-
TGTGCCAGTCGGAGGGCCGGAGATACGCAGTATTTT	CASRRAGDTQYF	TRBV25-1	few	TRBJ2-3	-
TGCAGTGCTGTCCGGACAGTAAGGAATTCACCCCTCCACTTT	CSAVRTVRNSPLHF	TRBV20-1	few	TRBJ1-6	-
TGTGCCAGCAGTAGCCGGAGACAGGCGGTCTACGAGCAGTACTTC	CASSSRRQAVYEQYF	TRBV7-8	once	TRBJ2-7	-
TGTGCCAGCAGTGAATTCGCGGGGGCTGGAGGAAACACCATATATTTT	CASSEFAGAGGNTIYF	TRBV2	-	TRBJ1-3	-
TGTGCCAGCAGACTCGTTGTCGGGACAGGGGTACACGAGCAGTACTTC	CASRLVVGTGVHEQYF	TRBV27	-	TRBJ2-7	TRBD1
TGCGCCAGCAGCTTGGAACAGTGGGAGCTGTTTTTT	CASSLEQWELFF	TRBV5-1	-	TRBJ2-2	-
TGTGCCAGTAGTATTCAGCCCGTCGGTTATGGCTACACCTTC	CASSIQPVGYGYTF	TRBV19	once	TRBJ1-2	-
TGCAGTGCCCCCTCGGTGGATGAGCAGTTCTTC	CSAPSVDEQFF	TRBV20-1	-	TRBJ2-1	-
TGCGCCAGCAGCTTGGGAGCTCGACTGGGACTAGCGGGAGGCAATGAGCAGTTCTTC	CASSLGARLGLAGGNEQFF	TRBV5-1	few	TRBJ2-1	TRBD2
TGTGCCATCATGGGTCAATTTGGCTACACCTTC	CAIMGQFGYTF	TRBV10-3	-	TRBJ1-2	-
TGCAGTGCTAGAGCTGCTAGCGGATTCTCCTACGAGCAGTACTTC	CSARAASGFSYEQYF	TRBV20-1	-	TRBJ2-7	TRBD2
TGTGCCACCAGTGACCACGGGACTAGCGGGAGACCGAACACCGGGGAGCTGTTTTTT	CATSDHGTSGRPNTGELFF	TRBV24-1	-	TRBJ2-2	TRBD2
TGTGCCACCAGCACACGGACGTCTGGGTATGGCTACACCTTC	CATSTRTSGYGYTF	TRBV15	-	TRBJ1-2	-
TGTGCCAGCAGCCGGACTAGCGGGAGGGGAGAGACCCAGTACTTC	CASSRTSGRGETQYF	TRBV7-9	-	TRBJ2-5	TRBD2
TGCAGTGCTAGAGATATCGGGTACGAGCAGTACTTC	CSARDIGYEQYF	TRBV20-1	-	TRBJ2-7	-
TGTGCCAGCAGTTCCGGGACAGGGGTCTACGAGCAGTACTTC	CASSSGTGVYEQYF	TRBV12-3/TRBV12-4	many	TRBJ2-7	TRBD1
TGCAGTTCCTCACAGGGGAACGCTGAAGCTTTCTTT	CSSSQGNAEAFF	TRBV20-1	-	TRBJ1-1	TRBD1
TGTGCCAGCAGTTACTCCGGGACAGGGGCTGGAAACACCATATATTTT	CASSYSGTGAGNTIYF	TRBV6-2/TRBV6-3	few	TRBJ1-3	TRBD1
TGCGCCAGCAGCTTGGAAGGGTTTGGCTACACCTTC	CASSLEGFGYTF	TRBV5-1	-	TRBJ1-2	-
TGTGCCAGTAGCCTCCTCGGCTCGGAGACCCAGTACTTC	CASSLLGSETQYF	TRBV19	-	TRBJ2-5	-
TGTGCCAGCTGCCGACAGGATAATTCACCCCTCCACTTT	CASCRQDNSPLHF	TRBV2	few	TRBJ1-6	-
TGTGCCTCGAGGGGACAGCAGTTAGCTAACTATGGCTACACCTTC	CASRGQQLANYGYTF	TRBV12-3/TRBV12-4	-	TRBJ1-2	TRBD1
TGTGCCAGCAGTGAGTTTTGGGGGGCGAACACCGGGGAGCTGTTTTTT	CASSEFWGANTGELFF	TRBV2	-	TRBJ2-2	-
TGCAGTGCTAGAGAGGGGGGGCGGGCACCCCACTCCTACGAGCAGTACTTC	CSAREGGRAPHSYEQYF	TRBV20-1	-	TRBJ2-7	-
TGTGCCAGCAGCTTCCAGGACATGAACACTGAAGCTTTCTTT	CASSFQDMNTEAFF	TRBV5-6	-	TRBJ1-1	-
TGTGCCAGTAGTACCGGGGGAGACGGCAATGAGTGGCAGTTCTTC	CASSTGGDGNEWQFF	TRBV19	-	TRBJ2-1	-
TGTGCCAGCAGAGAAGGGGGGTTACTGGAGACCCAGTACTTC	CASREGGLLETQYF	TRBV6-1	-	TRBJ2-5	-
TGTGCCAGTATGGGGACAGGGAATTCACCCCTCCACTTT	CASMGTGNSPLHF	TRBV19	-	TRBJ1-6	TRBD1
TGTGCCAGCACTACCGGGACAGACATCTACGAGCAGTACTTC	CASTTGTDIYEQYF	TRBV2	many	TRBJ2-7	TRBD1
TGTGCCACCAGTGCCAGGGAGGGGACAGGATTCTACACCTTC	CATSAREGTGFYTF	TRBV24-1	-	TRBJ1-2	TRBD1
TGCAGTGCTAGAGGGGGGACATCTCTCTACGAGCAGTACTTC	CSARGGTSLYEQYF	TRBV20-1	many	TRBJ2-7	-
TGTGCCAGCAACGAAGTTGGGAACACTGAAGCTTTCTTT	CASNEVGNTEAFF	TRBV7-9	-	TRBJ1-1	-
TGCAGTGCTCCTACTCGACACAGACAAGGCTTCTACGAGCAGTACTTC	CSAPTRHRQGFYEQYF	TRBV20-1	once	TRBJ2-7	-
TGTGCCAGCATCTTGGGTGGGGAGCTGTTTTTT	CASILGGELFF	TRBV5-5	few	TRBJ2-2	-
TGTGCCAGCTCATCCCGACAGGGTATAGATACGCAGTATTTT	CASSSRQGIDTQYF	TRBV18	-	TRBJ2-3	TRBD1
TGTGCCAGCAGCTTGGTTCGGGGGACCCAGTACTTC	CASSLVRGTQYF	TRBV7-9	many	TRBJ2-5	-
TGTGCCATCAGGATACAGGGGAACTATGGCTACACCTTC	CAIRIQGNYGYTF	TRBV10-3	-	TRBJ1-2	TRBD1
TGCAGTGCTGGGATTAGGGACAGGAATGAGCAGTTCTTC	CSAGIRDRNEQFF	TRBV20-1	few	TRBJ2-1	TRBD1
TGTGCCAGCAGCTTGATTACCGGCACTGAAGCTTTCTTT	CASSLITGTEAFF	TRBV13	-	TRBJ1-1	-